This TCR beta chain emerged from a study of beta chain features in type 1 diabetes. This clone was seen a handful of times. As yet, its antigen is unknown. The authors reverse transcribed all of the isolated RNA, so sequencing captured expressed TCRB transcripts. Clones were read by immunoSEQ multiplex PCR, and TCRdb kept only the in-frame ones, dropping some. The top ten clones hold just under 0.02% of a sample with about 240,000 clones, approximately 15% of them seen once. Findings and caveats of the study: VDJ junctions from type 1 diabetes patients carried fewer insertions and larger deletions. Type 1 diabetes patients had moderately but significantly shorter TCRB CDR3s in all four CD4+ subsets.

The material sequenced was naive CD4+ T cells from blood. The sequence derives from a young man with type 1 diabetes.

The CDR3 spells CASSGQGSVSYEQYF. The CDR3 nucleotides read TGTGCCAGCAGCGGCCAAGGTAGCGTCTCCTACGAGCAGTACTTC. The chain recombines TRBV6-1 with TRBJ2-7, with a tentative D call TRBD2 (5 bases). Germline lookup yields CDR1 MNHNS and CDR2 SASEGT. V lost 6 bases and J lost 0, with 15 bases in between. The CDR3 runs 15 residues.